The clone carrying this TCR beta chain has a handful of counts. The data originate from a study of T-cell memory formation after mild COVID-19. The CDR3 length is 17 residues. The trim removed 4 bases at V and 2 bases at J, leaving 11 bases unmatched. Germline assignment: CDR1 LGHNA and CDR2 YNFKEQ. TCRdb processed the 5' RACE reads anew with MiXCR; each CDR3 protein has one entry. The data show about 60,000 distinct CDR3 sequences, more than 10% seen once. The origin of this receptor is a young man who had mild COVID-19 (a few samples of this study predate the infection). Cell type and time point are not known. The rearrangement uses TRBV4-2 and TRBJ2-3; TRBD2 matches 8 bases. Material: PBMCs or a T cell subset sorted from them (not recorded which). For the CDR3, the DNA is TGTGCCAGCAGCCCCCAGGGTTGGCGGGGGGCCACAGATACGCAGTATTTT. Protein sequence: CASSPQGWRGATDTQYF.